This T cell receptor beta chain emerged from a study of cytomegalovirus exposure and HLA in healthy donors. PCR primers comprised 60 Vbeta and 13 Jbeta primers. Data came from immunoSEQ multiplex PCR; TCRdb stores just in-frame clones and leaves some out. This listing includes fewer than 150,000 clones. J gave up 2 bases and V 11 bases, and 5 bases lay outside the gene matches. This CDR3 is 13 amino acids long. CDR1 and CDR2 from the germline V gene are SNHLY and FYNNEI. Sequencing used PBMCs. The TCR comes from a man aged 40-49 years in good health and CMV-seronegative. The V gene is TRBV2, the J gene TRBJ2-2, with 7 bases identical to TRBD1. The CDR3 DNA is TGTGCCTGCGGACAGGAAAACACCGGGGAGCTGTTTTTT. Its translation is CACGQENTGELFF.